The 3 T cell receptor beta chains presented below share a single source sample, sequenced in a study of post-analysis software for immune sequencing data. The antigens of these receptors remain unknown. Unique molecular identifiers were present in the TCR beta cDNA libraries. TCRdb re-called the PCR reads with MiXCR, one entry per CDR3 protein. The table includes fewer than 900,000 distinct CDR3 sequences, approximately 44% detected once. Overall study results and limits: In patients, about five TRBV segments were more frequent than in controls, with TRBV5-6, TRBV5-1 and TRBV20-1 among them.

Sequenced: blood. The origin of the receptors is a girl aged 10-17 years with multiple sclerosis.

The chain has TRBV5-1 and TRBJ2-3; weak D call: TRBD1 (8 bases). Germline assignment: CDR1 SGHRS and CDR2 YFSETQ. The CDR3 totals 18 residues. The ends were cut back, 6 bases at V and 1 base at J, with 24 bases in the middle. CDR3: CASTTGGGGSDGTDTQYF. CDR3 bases: TGCGCCAGCACCACAGGGGGGGGCGGCTCCGACGGCACAGATACGCAGTATTTT.

This chain connects TRBV15 to TRBJ2-5; 8 bases fit TRBD1. V was clipped by 5 bases and J by 5 bases; unmatched bases: 10. The CDR3 length is 15 residues. Germline assignment: CDR1 LNHNV and CDR2 YYDKDF (reference sequence). The CDR3 DNA follows: TGTGCCACCAGCCGCGGGACAGGTACTTTGGAGACCCAGTACTTC. Its protein product is CATSRGTGTLETQYF.

This clonotype appeared a few times. This rearrangement joins TRBV6-5 to TRBJ2-3; D may be TRBD1 or TRBD2 (5 bases each). V shed 6 bases and J shed 3 bases, with 16 bases lying between them. CDR3 length: 15 amino acids. Germline CDR1 MNHEY, CDR2 SVGAGI. CDR3 nucleotide sequence: TGTGCCAGCAGCCGCAAAGGGGACCATACAGATACGCAGTATTTT. The encoded protein is CASSRKGDHTDTQYF.